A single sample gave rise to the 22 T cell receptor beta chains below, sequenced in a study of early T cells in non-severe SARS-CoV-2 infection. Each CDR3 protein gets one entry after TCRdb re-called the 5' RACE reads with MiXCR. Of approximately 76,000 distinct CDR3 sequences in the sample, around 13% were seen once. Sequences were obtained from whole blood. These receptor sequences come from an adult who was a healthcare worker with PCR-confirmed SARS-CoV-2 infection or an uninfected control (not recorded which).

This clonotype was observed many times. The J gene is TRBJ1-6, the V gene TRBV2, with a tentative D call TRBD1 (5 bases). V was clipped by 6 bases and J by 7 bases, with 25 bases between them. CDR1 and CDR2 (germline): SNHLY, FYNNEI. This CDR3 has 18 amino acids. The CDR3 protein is CASSTNLMEGLGNSPLHF. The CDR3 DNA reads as TGTGCCAGCAGCACTAATTTGATGGAGGGACTGGGCAATTCACCCCTCCACTTT.

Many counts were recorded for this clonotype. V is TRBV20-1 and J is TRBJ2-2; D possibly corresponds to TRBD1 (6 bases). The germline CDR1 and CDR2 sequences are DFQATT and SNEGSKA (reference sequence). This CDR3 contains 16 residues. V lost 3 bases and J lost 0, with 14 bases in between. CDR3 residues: CSASQGSGPNTGELFF. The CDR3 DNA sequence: TGCAGTGCTAGTCAGGGGAGCGGACCGAACACCGGGGAGCTGTTTTTT.

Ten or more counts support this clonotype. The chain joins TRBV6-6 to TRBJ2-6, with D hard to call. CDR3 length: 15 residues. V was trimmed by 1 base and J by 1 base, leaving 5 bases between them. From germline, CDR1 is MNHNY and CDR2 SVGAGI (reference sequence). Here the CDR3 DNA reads TGTGCCAGCAGTTACTTGGTGTCTGGGGCCAACGTCCTGACTTTC. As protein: CASSYLVSGANVLTF.

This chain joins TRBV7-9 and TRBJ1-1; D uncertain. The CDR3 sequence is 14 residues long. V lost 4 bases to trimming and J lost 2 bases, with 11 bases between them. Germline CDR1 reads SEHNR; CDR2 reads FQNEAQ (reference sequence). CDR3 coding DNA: TGTGCCAGCAGCTCCAAACACCTAAACACTGAAGCTTTCTTT. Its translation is CASSSKHLNTEAFF. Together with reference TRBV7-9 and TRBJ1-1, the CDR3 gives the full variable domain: DTGVSQNPRHKITKRGQNVTFRCDPISEHNRLYWYRQTLGQGPEFLTYFQNEAQLEKSRLLSDRFSAERPKGSFSTLEIQRTEQGDSAMYLCASSSKHLNTEAFFGQGTRLTVV.

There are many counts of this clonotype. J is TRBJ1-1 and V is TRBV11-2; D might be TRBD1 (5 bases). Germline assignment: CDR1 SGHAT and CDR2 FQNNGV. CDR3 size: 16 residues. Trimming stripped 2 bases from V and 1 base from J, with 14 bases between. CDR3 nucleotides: TGTGCCAGCAGCTTAAGCGGGGGAATCGAGAACACTGAAGCTTTCTTT. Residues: CASSLSGGIENTEAFF.

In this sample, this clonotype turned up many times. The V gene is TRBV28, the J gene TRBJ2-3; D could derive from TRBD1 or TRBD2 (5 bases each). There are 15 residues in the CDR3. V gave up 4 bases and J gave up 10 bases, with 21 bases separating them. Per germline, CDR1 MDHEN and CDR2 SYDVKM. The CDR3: CASSSSGTNSYAQYF. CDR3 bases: TGTGCCAGCAGTTCATCCGGGACCAACTCCTATGCGCAGTATTTT.

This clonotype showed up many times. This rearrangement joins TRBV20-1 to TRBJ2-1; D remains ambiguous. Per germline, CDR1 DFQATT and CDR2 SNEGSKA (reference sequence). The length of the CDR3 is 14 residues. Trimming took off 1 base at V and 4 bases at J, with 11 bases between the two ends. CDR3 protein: CSARASLGYNEQFF. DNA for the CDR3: TGCAGTGCTAGAGCGTCCCTCGGTTACAATGAGCAGTTCTTC.

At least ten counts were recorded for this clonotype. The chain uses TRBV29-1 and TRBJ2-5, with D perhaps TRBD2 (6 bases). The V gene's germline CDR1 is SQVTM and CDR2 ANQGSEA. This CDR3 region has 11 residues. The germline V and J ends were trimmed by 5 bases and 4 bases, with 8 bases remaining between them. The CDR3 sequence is CSVRDSETQYF. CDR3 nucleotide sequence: TGCAGCGTTCGGGACTCAGAGACCCAGTACTTC.

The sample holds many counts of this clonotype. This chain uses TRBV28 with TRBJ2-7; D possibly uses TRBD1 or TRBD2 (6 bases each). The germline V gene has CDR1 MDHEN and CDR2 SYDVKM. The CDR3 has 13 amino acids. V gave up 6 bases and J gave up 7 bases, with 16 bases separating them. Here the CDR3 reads CASSLRGAGEQYF. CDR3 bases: TGTGCCAGCAGCCTTAGGGGGGCTGGGGAGCAGTACTTC.

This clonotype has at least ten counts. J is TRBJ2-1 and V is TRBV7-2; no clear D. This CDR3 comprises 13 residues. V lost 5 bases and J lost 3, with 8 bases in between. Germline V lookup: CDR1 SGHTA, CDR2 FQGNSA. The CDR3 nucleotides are TGTGCCAGCAGCCCCCAGAGCTACAATGAGCAGTTCTTC. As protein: CASSPQSYNEQFF. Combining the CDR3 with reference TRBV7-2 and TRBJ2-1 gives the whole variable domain GAGVSQSPSNKVTEKGKDVELRCDPISGHTALYWYRQSLGQGLEFLIYFQGNSAPDKSGLPSDRFSAERTGGSVSTLTIQRTQQEDSAVYLCASSPQSYNEQFFGPGTRLTVL.

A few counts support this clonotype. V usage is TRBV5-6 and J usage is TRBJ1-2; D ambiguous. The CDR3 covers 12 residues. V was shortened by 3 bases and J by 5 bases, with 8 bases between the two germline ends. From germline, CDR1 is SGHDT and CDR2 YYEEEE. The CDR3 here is CASSSSTYGYTF. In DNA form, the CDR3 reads TGTGCCAGCAGCTCTTCGACTTATGGCTACACCTTC.

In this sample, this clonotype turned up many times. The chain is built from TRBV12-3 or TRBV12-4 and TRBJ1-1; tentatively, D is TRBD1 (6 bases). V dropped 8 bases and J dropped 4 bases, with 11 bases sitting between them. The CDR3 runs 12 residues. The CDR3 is CASQGISTEAFF. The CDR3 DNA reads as TGTGCCAGCCAGGGGATCAGCACTGAAGCTTTCTTT.

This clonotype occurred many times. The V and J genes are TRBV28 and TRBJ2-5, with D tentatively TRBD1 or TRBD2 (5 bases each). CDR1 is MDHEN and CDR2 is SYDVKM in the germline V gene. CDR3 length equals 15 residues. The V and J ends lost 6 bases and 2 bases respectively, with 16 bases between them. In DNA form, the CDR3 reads TGTGCCAGCAGCTTACGGGACGCGGGTCAAGAGACCCAGTACTTC. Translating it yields CASSLRDAGQETQYF.

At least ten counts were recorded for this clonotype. The chain's CDR3 is CASSSNRTVSNQPQHF. The DNA for the CDR3 is TGTGCCAGCAGTTCGAACCGGACAGTTAGCAATCAGCCCCAGCATTTT. V and J are TRBV27 and TRBJ1-5, with D possibly matching TRBD1 (6 bases). Trimming removed 4 bases at V and 0 bases at J, with 13 bases between. Per the germline V gene, CDR1 is MNHEY and CDR2 is SMNVEV (reference sequence). There are 16 residues in the CDR3.

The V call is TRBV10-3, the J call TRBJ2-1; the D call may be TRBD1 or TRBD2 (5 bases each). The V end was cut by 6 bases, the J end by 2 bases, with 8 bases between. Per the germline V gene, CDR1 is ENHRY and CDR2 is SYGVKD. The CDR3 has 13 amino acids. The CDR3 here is CAIRGDPYNEQFF. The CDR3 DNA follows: TGTGCCATCAGGGGGGACCCCTACAATGAGCAGTTCTTC.

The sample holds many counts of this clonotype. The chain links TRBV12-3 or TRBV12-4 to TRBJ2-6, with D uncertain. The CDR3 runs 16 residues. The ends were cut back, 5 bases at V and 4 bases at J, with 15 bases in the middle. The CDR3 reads CASSTKDRPGANVLTF. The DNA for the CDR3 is TGTGCCAGCAGTACTAAGGATCGGCCCGGGGCCAACGTCCTGACTTTC.

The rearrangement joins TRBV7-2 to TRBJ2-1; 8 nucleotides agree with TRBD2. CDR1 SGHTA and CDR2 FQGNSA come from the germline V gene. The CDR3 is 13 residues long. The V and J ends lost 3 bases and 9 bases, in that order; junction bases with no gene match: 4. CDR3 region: CASSFSAGVEQFF. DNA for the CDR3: TGTGCCAGCAGCTTCTCAGCGGGAGTTGAGCAGTTCTTC. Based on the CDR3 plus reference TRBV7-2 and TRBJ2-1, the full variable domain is GAGVSQSPSNKVTEKGKDVELRCDPISGHTALYWYRQSLGQGLEFLIYFQGNSAPDKSGLPSDRFSAERTGGSVSTLTIQRTQQEDSAVYLCASSFSAGVEQFFGPGTRLTVL.

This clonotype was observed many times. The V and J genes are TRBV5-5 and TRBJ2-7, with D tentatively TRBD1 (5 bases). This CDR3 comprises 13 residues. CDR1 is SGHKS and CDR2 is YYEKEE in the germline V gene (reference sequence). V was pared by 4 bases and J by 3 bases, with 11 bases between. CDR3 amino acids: CASSPTGFYEQYF. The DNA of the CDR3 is TGTGCCAGCAGCCCAACAGGATTCTACGAGCAGTACTTC.

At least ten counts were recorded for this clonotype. The CDR3 coding sequence is TGTGCCAGCATAGGACAGGGCTGGGCTGAAGCTTTCTTT. Protein sequence: CASIGQGWAEAFF. The J gene is TRBJ1-1, the V gene TRBV28, with TRBD1 identical over 8 bases. The germline CDR1 and CDR2 sequences are MDHEN and SYDVKM. This CDR3 region has 13 residues. The trim removed 7 bases at V and 6 bases at J, leaving 7 bases unmatched.

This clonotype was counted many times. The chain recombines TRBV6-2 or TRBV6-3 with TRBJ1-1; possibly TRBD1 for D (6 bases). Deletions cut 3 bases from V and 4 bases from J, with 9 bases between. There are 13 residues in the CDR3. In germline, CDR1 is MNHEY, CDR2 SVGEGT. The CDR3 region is CASSYKDSTEAFF. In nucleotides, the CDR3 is TGTGCCAGCAGTTATAAGGACAGCACTGAAGCTTTCTTT.

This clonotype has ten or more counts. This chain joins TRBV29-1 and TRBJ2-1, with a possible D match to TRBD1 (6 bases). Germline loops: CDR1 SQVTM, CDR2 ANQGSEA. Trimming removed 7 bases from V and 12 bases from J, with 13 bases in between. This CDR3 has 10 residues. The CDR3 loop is CSGQGIGQFF. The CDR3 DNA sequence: TGCAGCGGGCAGGGGATTGGGCAGTTCTTC.

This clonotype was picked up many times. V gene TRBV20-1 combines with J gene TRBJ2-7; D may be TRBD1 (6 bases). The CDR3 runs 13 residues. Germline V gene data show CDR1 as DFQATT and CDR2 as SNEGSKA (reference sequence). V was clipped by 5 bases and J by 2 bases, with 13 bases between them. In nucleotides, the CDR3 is TGCAGTGCTCCAGAAGGGGGAACCTACGAGCAGTACTTC. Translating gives CSAPEGGTYEQYF.